The clone carrying this T cell receptor beta chain was found a few times. The antigen remains unidentified. This specimen comes from a study of beta chain features in type 1 diabetes. Study-wide points: Moderately but significantly shorter TCRB CDR3s were found in Type 1 diabetes patients in all four CD4+ subsets.

The germline V gene has CDR1 MDHEN and CDR2 SYDVKM. The germline V and J ends were trimmed by 7 bases and 9 bases, with 10 bases remaining between them. The CDR3 totals 11 residues. The sequenced template was cDNA made from the entire isolated RNA. Using immunoSEQ multiplex PCR, the repertoire was profiled, and TCRdb retains in-frame clones only, with some absent. This sample carries 120,000 to 150,000 clones, less than 15% of them seen once, and the ten largest clones take roughly 1.3%. The chain links TRBV28 to TRBJ2-1, with a weak D call TRBD1 (6 bases). Material for sequencing was central memory CD4+ T cells from blood. The clonotype was recovered from a man aged 18 to 35 with type 1 diabetes. The CDR3 DNA reads TGTGCCAGCACCCAGGGGCCTGAGCAGTTCTTC. Translated, it gives CASTQGPEQFF.